Below, one T cell receptor (beta chain) is given with its context. The data derive from a study of cytomegalovirus exposure and HLA in healthy donors. About the study: Counted in an early data release were 65 million to 100 million unique TCRs from HLA-typed donors.

60 Vbeta and 13 Jbeta primers were used in PCR. Produced via immunoSEQ multiplex PCR; TCRdb's table is partial and in-frame only. The top ten hold 4.2% of the sample, which has around 100,000 clones, under 80% seen once. CDR1 is DFQATT and CDR2 is SNEGSKA in the germline V gene (reference sequence). V was pared by 2 bases and J by 7 bases, with 8 bases between. This CDR3 has 11 residues. The V call is TRBV20-1, the J call TRBJ1-2; D remains ambiguous. Sequencing was carried out using PBMCs. The clonotype was recovered from a woman between 40 and 50 years old in good health and CMV-seropositive. The CDR3 coding sequence is TGCAGTGCTAGACAGGAGGGTGGCTACACCTTC. It yields the protein CSARQEGGYTF.